This T cell receptor (beta chain) was observed in a study of CD8+ T cells in alopecia areata. General study findings and limits: It was less clear whether patients shared TCRs than it was in mice, possibly because of HLA. Expanded CD8+ clones among the top 100, as well as scalp clonality, were significantly decreased by tofacitinib.

Extracted RNA was reverse transcribed, and the resulting cDNA served as sequencing template. Generated by immunoSEQ multiplex PCR, the TCRdb table keeps only in-frame clones and is missing some. The data contain more than 200,000 clones, more than 60% of them singletons. Trimming cost V 0 bases and J 8 bases, with 14 bases left between them. This CDR3 has 14 residues. Germline-derived CDR1 and CDR2 are SGHRS and YFSETQ. Treatment meaning: oral pan-JAK inhibitor, 5-10 mg twice daily. This clone was seen once. What it recognizes is unknown. Here the sequenced sample was CD4+ T cells sorted from blood, taken at week 44, from a patient treated with tofacitinib. The receptor was isolated from a human donor with alopecia areata. This chain links TRBV5-1 with TRBJ1-2, with D maybe TRBD1 (5 bases). CDR3 protein: CASSLARGTDGYTF. DNA for the CDR3: TGCGCCAGCAGCTTGGCCCGGGGGACGGACGGCTACACCTTC.